The 17 T cell receptor beta chains given below trace back to one sample, sequenced in a study of T cell repertoires in cytomegalovirus infection. Each CDR3 protein is one row after TCRdb ran MiXCR on the reads. Here the sample spans a few hundred thousand distinct CDR3 sequences, around 15% being singletons. The sequencing input was PBMCs. These receptors all stem from a human donor in good health (CMV status not recorded). Some clones in this sample may be carry-over from other donors' samples.

This clonotype has ten or more counts. V is TRBV4-1 and J is TRBJ2-1, with 8 bases aligning to TRBD2. V shed 3 bases, J shed 9 bases, and the junction held 13 bases outside the gene matches. Germline assignment: CDR1 MGHRA and CDR2 YSYEKL. The CDR3 loop spans 16 amino acids. The CDR3 DNA reads TGCGCCAGCAGCCAGATACCGGGACTAGGATTCGTTGAGCAGTTCTTC. It codes for CASSQIPGLGFVEQFF.

This clonotype was seen many times. CDR3 in amino acids: CASSPRGGETDTQYF. In DNA form, the CDR3 reads TGTGCCAGCTCACCACGCGGGGGGGAGACAGATACGCAGTATTTT. The genes are TRBV18 and TRBJ2-3; 9 bases are shared with TRBD2. V gave up 1 base and J gave up 3 bases; unmatched junction bases: 2. Germline CDR1 and CDR2: KGHSH and LQKENI. This CDR3 is built from 15 residues.

In this sample, this clonotype turned up many times. DNA for the CDR3: TGTGCCAGCAGCCAAGACAGGGGGGTTGAAGCTTTCTTT. It yields the protein CASSQDRGVEAFF. The rearrangement joins TRBV7-8 to TRBJ1-1; 9 nucleotides match TRBD1. Germline loops: CDR1 SGHVS, CDR2 FQNEAQ. With V trimmed by 5 bases and J by 7 bases, 5 bases remained unmatched. This CDR3 contains 13 residues.

This clonotype was counted ten times or more. CDR3 DNA sequence: TGTGCCAGCAGCTCCCAGGAGGGAGCGGCCTACGAGCAGTACTTC. Protein product: CASSSQEGAAYEQYF. The J gene is TRBJ2-7, the V gene TRBV7-6; D perhaps matches TRBD2 (6 bases). CDR1 is SGHVS and CDR2 is FNYEAQ in the germline V gene. Trimming removed 4 bases from V and 2 bases from J, with 15 bases in between. This CDR3 spans 15 amino acids.

The chain uses TRBV25-1 and TRBJ1-4; 8 nucleotides agree with TRBD1. Germline V CDR1 and CDR2: MGHDK, SYGVNS. The junction had 6 bases not matched to a gene; V was cut back by 3 bases and J by 3 bases. There are 16 residues in the CDR3. CDR3 protein: CASSDPDRAANEKLFF. In nucleotides, the CDR3 is TGTGCCAGCAGTGACCCGGACAGGGCAGCTAATGAAAAACTGTTTTTT. The full variable domain, completed using reference TRBV25-1 and TRBJ1-4, is EADIYQTPRYLVIGTGKKITLECSQTMGHDKMYWYQQDPGMELHLIHYSYGVNSTEKGDLSSESTVSRIRTEHFPLTLESARPSHTSQYLCASSDPDRAANEKLFFGSGTQLSVL.

This chain joins TRBV20-1 and TRBJ1-5, with D possibly matching TRBD1 (5 bases). CDR1 is DFQATT and CDR2 is SNEGSKA in the germline V gene (reference sequence). This CDR3 region has 13 residues. The V gene lost 2 bases and the J gene lost 8 bases, with 13 bases spanning the gap. CDR3 loop: CSARPGLWEPQHF. In DNA, the CDR3 is TGCAGTGCTAGACCGGGACTTTGGGAGCCCCAGCATTTT.

This clonotype has a handful of counts. The CDR3 loop reads CSVELAGSGGQYF. CDR3 DNA: TGCAGCGTTGAACTAGCGGGCTCCGGGGGGCAGTACTTC. The rearrangement joins TRBV29-1 to TRBJ2-7; 8 nucleotides line up with TRBD2. J lost 9 bases, V lost 2 bases, and 9 bases had no gene match. Germline V lookup: CDR1 SQVTM, CDR2 ANQGSEA. The CDR3 has 13 residues.

This rearrangement joins TRBV29-1 to TRBJ1-2; D gene ambiguous. CDR1 SQVTM and CDR2 ANQGSEA come from the germline V gene. The CDR3 covers 16 residues. The V gene lost 3 bases and the J gene lost 3 bases, with 20 bases spanning the gap. CDR3 amino acids: CSVESPRPQIDYGYTF. The CDR3 bases are TGCAGCGTTGAGTCGCCCAGGCCCCAGATCGACTATGGCTACACCTTC.

The chain employs TRBV5-4 and TRBJ1-1; tentative D call: TRBD1 (5 bases). Per germline, CDR1 SGHNT and CDR2 YYREEE (reference sequence). The CDR3 covers 15 residues. Deletions cut 6 bases from V and 1 base from J, with 16 bases between. CDR3 bases: TGTGCCAGCACCCTCCGGGGGGAAGGGAACACTGAAGCTTTCTTT. Encoded protein: CASTLRGEGNTEAFF.

This rearrangement joins TRBV29-1 to TRBJ2-3, with 12 bases matching TRBD1. Germline V gene lookup returns CDR1 SQVTM and CDR2 ANQGSEA. This CDR3 has 16 residues. V lost 3 bases to trimming and J lost 3 bases; unmatched junction nucleotides: 7. The CDR3 coding sequence is TGCAGCGTTGACGGGGGGGACAGGGGGCGGACAGATACGCAGTATTTT. Amino acid sequence: CSVDGGDRGRTDTQYF.

This chain uses TRBV7-4 with TRBJ1-2; 7 nucleotides align to TRBD1. Germline loops: CDR1 SGHVT, CDR2 SQSDAQ. This CDR3 region has 18 residues. The V segment lost 5 bases and the J segment 4 bases; nucleotides outside the gene matches: 19. This CDR3 is CASSPTPGTALFSYGYTF. CDR3 nucleotide sequence: TGTGCCAGCAGCCCTACCCCCGGGACAGCTCTTTTTAGCTATGGCTACACCTTC.

This clonotype was counted at least ten times. The genes are TRBV20-1 and TRBJ2-7, with 7 bases aligning to TRBD1. The V and J ends lost 6 bases and 2 bases, in that order; junction bases with no gene match: 13. This CDR3 region has 15 residues. Germline V gene lookup returns CDR1 DFQATT and CDR2 SNEGSKA (reference sequence). DNA for the CDR3: TGCAGTGCCCTGCCTCTAACGACAGGGACCTACGAGCAGTACTTC. Translating it yields CSALPLTTGTYEQYF.

CDR3 residues: CASSLIVGETQYF. CDR3 nucleotides: TGTGCCAGCAGCTTGATAGTAGGAGAGACCCAGTACTTC. The chain links TRBV5-4 to TRBJ2-5, with no clear D. The V and J ends lost 1 base and 4 bases respectively, with 8 bases between them. The CDR3 consists of 13 residues. Germline V CDR1 and CDR2: SGHNT, YYREEE (reference sequence). Based on the CDR3 plus reference TRBV5-4 and TRBJ2-5, the full variable domain is ETGVTQSPTHLIKTRGQQVTLRCSSQSGHNTVSWYQQALGQGPQFIFQYYREEENGRGNFPPRFSGLQFPNYSSELNVNALELDDSALYLCASSLIVGETQYFGPGTRLLVL.

This clonotype was seen many times. The gene calls are TRBV24-1 and TRBJ2-3; 7 bases map to TRBD1. There are 13 residues in the CDR3. From germline, CDR1 is KGHDR and CDR2 SFDVKD. V dropped 6 bases and J dropped 4; count of bases not matched to a gene: 3. CDR3 sequence: CATSRDSADTQYF. The CDR3 bases are TGTGCCACCAGTAGGGACAGCGCAGATACGCAGTATTTT.

This clonotype occurred a few times. The chain is built from TRBV3-1 and TRBJ2-7, with 8 bases aligning to TRBD2. CDR3 length: 15 residues. V was pared by 1 base and J by 3 bases, with 5 bases of the junction left unmatched. Germline-derived CDR1 and CDR2 are LGHDT and YNNKEL (reference sequence). DNA of the CDR3: TGTGCCAGCAGCCAAGGCCGGGGGGGCTTCTACGAGCAGTACTTC. This encodes CASSQGRGGFYEQYF.

Within the sample, this clonotype is medium-sized. The chain recombines TRBV6-1 with TRBJ2-1, with TRBD2 identical over 10 bases. Trimming removed 5 bases from V and 1 base from J; junction bases left unmatched: 8. Germline V gene sequence: CDR1 MNHNS, CDR2 SASEGT. The CDR3 loop spans 17 amino acids. The CDR3 loop reads CASSSLTSGSSYNEQFF. The CDR3 DNA reads TGTGCCAGCAGTTCCTTGACTAGCGGGTCGTCCTACAATGAGCAGTTCTTC.

This clonotype was counted between two and nine times. The rearrangement links TRBV20-1 to TRBJ2-5; no definite D call. Germline CDR1 is DFQATT and CDR2 is SNEGSKA (reference sequence). The CDR3 loop spans 12 amino acids. Trimming removed 6 bases from V and 4 bases from J, with 12 bases in between. Written as DNA, the CDR3 is TGCAGTGCCCGAAGGGTGGGAGAGACCCAGTACTTC. This sequence encodes CSARRVGETQYF.